This T cell receptor (beta chain) was identified in a study of spatial heterogeneity in lung cancer. The sample's time point: sample taken at primary tumor resection. Unsorted whole RNA from tumor, nontumor lung or frozen PBMC underwent sequencing. Findings and caveats of the study: The number of expanded tumor alpha and beta chains correlated with mutation number. Tracking of ubiquitous and regional nonsynonymous mutations by counts of ubiquitous and regional expanded TCRs, respectively, was seen.

About this clonotype: Its antigen is still unknown.

TCRdb used MiXCR to reprocess the 5' RACE reads, holding one entry per CDR3 protein. The sample holds 7,500 to 9,500 distinct CDR3 sequences, 4% to 6% seen once. The germline gives CDR1 GTSNPN, CDR2 SVGIG (reference sequence). Between the trimmed V and J ends, which lost 1 base and 1 base, there was a span of 5 bases. The CDR3 is 13 residues long. The sequencing here drew on lung tumor tissue, taken at surgery. The rearrangement links TRBV30 to TRBJ1-5; D is unclear. This clonotype originated in a female donor with early-stage non-small cell lung cancer. CDR3 protein: CAWSDRSNQPQHF. The CDR3 region has the DNA TGTGCCTGGAGTGATCGGAGCAATCAGCCCCAGCATTTT.